The 18 T cell receptor beta chains given below trace back to one sample, sequenced in a study of CD8 T cells in ankylosing spondylitis. Using its own MiXCR run on the 5' RACE reads, TCRdb lists one record per CDR3 protein. The sample includes 310,000 or so distinct CDR3 sequences, 15% to 25% seen only once; the top ten take roughly 8%. The sample comprised blood, either unsorted or a sorted T cell fraction (not recorded which). The receptors shown here come from a male donor with ankylosing spondylitis or in good health (not recorded which).

This clonotype has only a few counts. V usage is TRBV20-1 and J usage is TRBJ2-5, with a weak D call TRBD2 (5 bases). V shed 2 bases and J shed 2 bases, with 6 bases lying between them. The CDR3 length is 12 residues. Looked up from germline, CDR1 is DFQATT and CDR2 is SNEGSKA (reference sequence). The CDR3, as DNA: TGCAGTGCTAGATCGGGACAAGAGACCCAGTACTTC. It is translated as CSARSGQETQYF.

Ten or more counts support this clonotype. The rearrangement links TRBV5-1 to TRBJ1-2, with 8 positions matching TRBD1. The CDR3 spans 19 residues. Germline V CDR1 and CDR2: SGHRS, YFSETQ. The J segment lost 7 bases and the V segment lost 4 bases, leaving 24 bases of the junction unmatched. CDR3: CASSKRQGNLFLPSSGYTF. The DNA of the CDR3 is TGCGCCAGCAGCAAGAGACAGGGGAACTTATTCCTCCCCTCTTCTGGCTACACCTTC.

The chain employs TRBV5-4 and TRBJ2-1; 9 bases fit TRBD1. CDR3 size: 13 residues. J lost 6 bases, V lost 4 bases, and 2 bases had no gene match. Germline assignment: CDR1 SGHNT and CDR2 YYREEE (reference sequence). This CDR3 reads CASSPDRGNEQFF. CDR3 coding DNA: TGTGCCAGCAGCCCGGACAGGGGCAATGAGCAGTTCTTC. The full variable domain, rest sourced from reference TRBV5-4 and TRBJ2-1, is ETGVTQSPTHLIKTRGQQVTLRCSSQSGHNTVSWYQQALGQGPQFIFQYYREEENGRGNFPPRFSGLQFPNYSSELNVNALELDDSALYLCASSPDRGNEQFFGPGTRLTVL.

This clonotype was detected only a few times. The rearrangement joins TRBV5-1 to TRBJ1-4; 10 positions agree with TRBD1. V trimming: 2 bases; J trimming: 4 bases; junction bases outside the gene matches: 8. This CDR3 is 17 amino acids long. In germline, CDR1 is SGHRS, CDR2 YFSETQ. The CDR3: CASSLSTGGSVNEKLFF. CDR3 DNA: TGCGCCAGCAGCTTATCGACAGGGGGCTCCGTTAATGAAAAACTGTTTTTT.

The CDR3 protein is CSAVIGGGISYNEQFF. CDR3 coding DNA: TGCAGTGCCGTTATTGGCGGGGGGATCTCCTACAATGAGCAGTTCTTC. The V and J genes are TRBV20-1 and TRBJ2-1; 8 nucleotides match TRBD2. CDR1 is DFQATT, CDR2 SNEGSKA, per germline (reference sequence). The CDR3 covers 16 residues. The V segment lost 6 bases and the J segment 0 bases; nucleotides outside the gene matches: 10.

This clonotype was counted only a few times. This rearrangement joins TRBV20-1 to TRBJ2-1, with a tentative D call TRBD2 (6 bases). V was pared by 3 bases and J by 1 base, with 13 bases between. The germline CDR1 and CDR2 sequences are DFQATT and SNEGSKA (reference sequence). The CDR3 sequence is 15 residues long. CDR3 residues: CSARWGGNSYNEQFF. The CDR3 DNA sequence: TGCAGTGCTAGGTGGGGCGGGAATTCCTACAATGAGCAGTTCTTC.

This clonotype came up a few times. The chain couples TRBV11-2 to TRBJ2-3, with a weak D call TRBD2 (6 bases). The CDR3 totals 14 residues. In germline, CDR1 is SGHAT, CDR2 FQNNGV. Trimming cost V 4 bases and J 1 base, with 9 bases left between them. The CDR3 DNA is TGTGCCAGCAGCTACGGCGGGGGCACAGATACGCAGTATTTT. Protein sequence: CASSYGGGTDTQYF.

This chain uses TRBV18 with TRBJ1-4; TRBD1 agrees at 9 bases. The J segment lost 5 bases and the V segment lost 3 bases, leaving 4 bases of the junction unmatched. CDR1 and CDR2 (germline): KGHSH, LQKENI. CDR3 length equals 15 residues. The CDR3 region is CASSPRGQGNEKLFF. CDR3 sequence (DNA): TGTGCCAGCTCACCCCGGGGACAGGGAAATGAAAAACTGTTTTTT.

This sequence joins TRBV5-6 and TRBJ2-2; possible D gene TRBD1, 6 bases. The CDR3 has 16 amino acids. Per the germline V gene, CDR1 is SGHDT and CDR2 is YYEEEE. The ends were cut back, 5 bases at V and 6 bases at J, with 20 bases in the middle. The CDR3 is CASSLIGTRGAGELFF. The CDR3 DNA is TGTGCCAGCAGTCTTATCGGGACACGAGGAGCCGGGGAGCTGTTTTTT.

V and J are TRBV28 and TRBJ1-1; tentatively, D is TRBD1 (5 bases). Per germline, CDR1 MDHEN and CDR2 SYDVKM. The CDR3 length is 14 residues. Trimming stripped 4 bases from V and 6 bases from J, with 15 bases between. CDR3 sequence reads: CASSSLGWGAEAFF. Here the CDR3 DNA reads TGTGCCAGCAGTTCCCTCGGGTGGGGGGCTGAAGCTTTCTTT.

This chain links TRBV5-6 with TRBJ2-3, with no clear D. V dropped 2 bases and J dropped 0 bases, with 7 bases sitting between them. The CDR3 has 14 residues. Germline CDR1 reads SGHDT; CDR2 reads YYEEEE. CDR3 loop: CASSLPDSTDTQYF. The CDR3 DNA is TGTGCCAGCAGCTTACCTGATAGCACAGATACGCAGTATTTT.

The rearrangement links TRBV12-3 or TRBV12-4 to TRBJ2-2, with D hard to call. Between the trimmed V and J ends, which lost 2 bases and 3 bases, there was a span of 16 bases. There are 17 residues in the CDR3. CDR3 region: CASSLPYRSSDTGELFF. The DNA of the CDR3 is TGTGCCAGCAGTTTACCATACCGATCATCGGACACCGGGGAGCTGTTTTTT.

This clonotype was observed a few times. The chain employs TRBV28 and TRBJ2-2, with 14 positions matching TRBD2. With 4 bases clipped from V and 0 bases from J, the junction kept 13 bases outside the gene matches. CDR1 and CDR2 (germline): MDHEN, SYDVKM. This CDR3 contains 21 residues. CDR3 in amino acids: CASSSVGLAGGLLANTGELFF. The CDR3 coding sequence is TGTGCCAGCAGTTCCGTTGGACTAGCGGGAGGCCTTTTGGCGAACACCGGGGAGCTGTTTTTT.

This clonotype was counted a few times. The J gene is TRBJ2-1, the V gene TRBV29-1; the D gene is possibly TRBD2 (7 bases). This CDR3 contains 13 residues. The germline gives CDR1 SQVTM, CDR2 ANQGSEA. V gave up 2 bases and J gave up 13 bases, with 18 bases separating them. The CDR3 loop reads CSVEWGPGRVQFF. CDR3 nucleotide sequence: TGCAGCGTTGAATGGGGGCCGGGGAGGGTTCAGTTCTTC.

In this sample, this clonotype turned up a few times. The chain uses TRBV29-1 and TRBJ2-2, with 12 bases identical to TRBD2. CDR1 and CDR2 from the germline V gene are SQVTM and ANQGSEA. This CDR3 is 14 amino acids long. V lost 7 bases to trimming and J lost 7 bases; unmatched junction nucleotides: 7. The CDR3 coding sequence is TGCAGCGGTGGACTAGCGGGATTGGGCGGGGAGCTGTTTTTT. It encodes CSGGLAGLGGELFF.

V usage is TRBV18 and J usage is TRBJ2-3; either TRBD1 or TRBD2 may supply D (5 bases each). The germline CDR1 and CDR2 sequences are KGHSH and LQKENI. With 0 bases removed from V and 5 bases from J, the gap between germline ends came to 6 bases. There are 13 residues in the CDR3. The CDR3 nucleotides read TGTGCCAGCTCACCACCGGGGGAAGATACGCAGTATTTT. Translated: CASSPPGEDTQYF.

The sample holds many counts of this clonotype. This sequence joins TRBV12-3 or TRBV12-4 and TRBJ2-5; 8 bases are shared with TRBD1. The junction had 16 bases not matched to a gene; V was cut back by 6 bases and J by 7 bases. The CDR3 contains 16 residues. The CDR3 sequence: CASSSPGQDYVGTQYF. The CDR3 DNA reads as TGTGCCAGCAGCTCCCCGGGACAGGACTACGTTGGGACCCAGTACTTC.

This clonotype was seen at least ten times. This chain links TRBV29-1 with TRBJ2-3; no clear D gene. There are 10 residues in the CDR3. The V end was cut by 7 bases, the J end by 8 bases, with 10 bases between. Germline lookup yields CDR1 SQVTM and CDR2 ANQGSEA. The CDR3 DNA follows: TGCAGCGCAAGTTGGTCTACGCAGTATTTT. Protein: CSASWSTQYF.